A selection of T cell receptor beta chains follows, all from one sample in a study of shared clonotypes between healthy human individuals. The repertoire was sequenced with immunoSEQ multiplex PCR; TCRdb's copy has only in-frame clones and lacks some. Here the sample spans about 2.3 million clones, more than 80% being singletons. Sequenced input: naive CD4+ T cells from PBMCs. The receptor set was obtained from a man between 18 and 29 years old in good health. Some clones in this sample may be carry-over from other donors' samples. The CDR3 runs from the conserved cysteine through the conserved F or W. Each record gives: D gene, clone size, J gene, V gene, CDR3 DNA, CDR3 protein. D genes are given only for firm matches. The size of a clone is reported for some rows only, either as once, few or many, or as a class for expanded clones.

>-|once|TRBJ1-1|TRBV18
TGTGCCAGCTCACCACCGTCTACGGGGGGGAGGACTGAAGCTTTCTTT
CASSPPSTGGRTEAFF
>-|-|TRBJ2-7|TRBV30
TGTGCCTGGAGTGGGGGGGCGGGCTACGAGCAGTACTTC
CAWSGGAGYEQYF
>TRBD1|-|TRBJ1-2|TRBV7-2
TGTGCCAGCAGCTGGGAGGCTACAGGGGGCTATGGCTACACCTTC
CASSWEATGGYGYTF
>TRBD2|-|TRBJ2-1|TRBV5-1
TGCGCCAGCAGCTTATTCGGGACTAACTCCTACAATGAGCAGTTCTTC
CASSLFGTNSYNEQFF
>-|-|TRBJ2-5|TRBV5-4
TGTGCCAGCAGCTCTGGAGGTCAAGAGACCCAGTACTTC
CASSSGGQETQYF
>-|-|TRBJ2-7|TRBV27
TGTGCCAGCAGTTTAAGGGCCAGTACCTACGAGCAGTACTTC
CASSLRASTYEQYF
>-|-|TRBJ1-5|TRBV21-1
TGTGCCAGCAGCATCCCCCGGGACAGGGGGAAACTAAGGAATCAGCCCCAGCATTTT
CASSIPRDRGKLRNQPQHF
>-|-|TRBJ1-3|TRBV10-1
TGCGCCAGCAGTGAGCCCGGGCCTGGAAACACCATATATTTT
CASSEPGPGNTIYF
>-|-|TRBJ2-3|TRBV6-1
TGTGCCAGCAGTGAAAGATCTAGCACAGATACGCAGTATTTT
CASSERSSTDTQYF
>TRBD2|-|TRBJ2-7|TRBV6-5
TGTGCCAGCAGTTACGCTAGCGGCAACTACGAGCAGTACTTC
CASSYASGNYEQYF
>-|-|TRBJ2-2|TRBV5-4
TGTGCCAGCAGCCCCTGGGTGGCCGGGGAGCTGTTTTTT
CASSPWVAGELFF
>TRBD1|-|TRBJ1-2|TRBV19
TGTGCCAGTAGTATAAAGGGCCTCCCCGAAGACAGGGGGAGAGCTAACTATGGCTACACCTTC
CASSIKGLPEDRGRANYGYTF
>TRBD1|-|TRBJ2-2|TRBV2
TGTGCCAGCAGTGATCGGGGCAGGGGGCGGACCGGGGAGCTGTTTTTT
CASSDRGRGRTGELFF
>-|-|TRBJ2-7|TRBV28
TGTGCCAGCAGTTTGATCCGACTAATAGGCTACGAGCAGTACTTC
CASSLIRLIGYEQYF
>TRBD2|-|TRBJ2-7|TRBV15
TGTGCCACCACCCTGGGGGGGGGAAGCTACGAGCAGTACTTC
CATTLGGGSYEQYF
>TRBD1|-|TRBJ1-6|TRBV7-2
TGTGCCAGCAGCGCATTGACAGGGAATAATTCACCCCTCCACTTT
CASSALTGNNSPLHF
>-|-|TRBJ2-2|TRBV7-9
TGTGCCAGCAGCCCACAACTAGACGTTCTTTCGGAGCTGTTTTTT
CASSPQLDVLSELFF
>-|-|TRBJ1-1|TRBV7-3
TGTGCCAGCAGCCCAAGTGTGAACACTGAAGCTTTCTTT
CASSPSVNTEAFF
>-|-|TRBJ1-4|TRBV5-4
TGTGCCAGCAGCCAAGGGGGTCGGCGGTCAACTAATGAAAAACTGTTTTTT
CASSQGGRRSTNEKLFF
>TRBD1|-|TRBJ2-3|TRBV6-1
TGTGCCAGCAGGCCCGGGACAGGGATCACAGATACGCAGTATTTT
CASRPGTGITDTQYF
>-|-|TRBJ2-2|TRBV9
TGTGCCAGCAGCGAAAGACAAAACACCGGGGAGCTGTTTTTT
CASSERQNTGELFF
>TRBD1|-|TRBJ1-4|TRBV4-1
TGCGCCAGCAGCCAAGTGGGAACAGGGGCTGAAAAACTGTTTTTT
CASSQVGTGAEKLFF
>-|few|TRBJ1-4|TRBV18
TGTGCCAGCTCACCTCAGGGTGCAACTAATGAAAAACTGTTTTTT
CASSPQGATNEKLFF
>-|-|TRBJ2-3|TRBV30
TGTGCCTGGAGTGAAGCAGTGGGTACGCAGTATTTT
CAWSEAVGTQYF
>-|-|TRBJ2-5|TRBV5-1
TGCGCCAGCAGCGCGGGCCTCAGCAGTCAAGAGACCCAGTACTTC
CASSAGLSSQETQYF